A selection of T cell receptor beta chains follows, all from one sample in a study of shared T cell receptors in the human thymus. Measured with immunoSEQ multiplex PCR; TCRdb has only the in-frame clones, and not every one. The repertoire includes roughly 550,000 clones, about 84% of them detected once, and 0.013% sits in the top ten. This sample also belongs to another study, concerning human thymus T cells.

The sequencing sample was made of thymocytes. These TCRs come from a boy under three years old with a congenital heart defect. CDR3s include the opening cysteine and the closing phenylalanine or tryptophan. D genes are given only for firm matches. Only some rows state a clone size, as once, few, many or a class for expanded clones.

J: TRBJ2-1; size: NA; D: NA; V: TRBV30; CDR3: CAWSVHGAQAYNEQFF; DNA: TGTGCCTGGAGTGTACATGGTGCGCAGGCCTACAATGAGCAGTTCTTC
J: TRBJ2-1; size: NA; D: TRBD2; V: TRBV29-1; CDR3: CSAMTFWRYYSGRNNEQFF; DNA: TGCAGCGCAATGACCTTTTGGCGGTACTATAGCGGGAGAAATAATGAGCAGTTCTTC
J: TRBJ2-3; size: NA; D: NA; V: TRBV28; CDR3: CASSYGSMQYF; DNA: TGTGCCAGCAGTTACGGGAGTATGCAGTATTTT
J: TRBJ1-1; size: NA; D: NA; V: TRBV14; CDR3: CASRGSENTEAFF; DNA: TGTGCCAGCAGGGGCTCGGAGAACACTGAAGCTTTCTTT
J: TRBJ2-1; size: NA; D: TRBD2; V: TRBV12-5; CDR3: CASGLVGLAGGGSYNEQFF; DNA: TGTGCTAGTGGTTTGGTCGGACTAGCGGGAGGGGGCTCCTACAATGAGCAGTTCTTC
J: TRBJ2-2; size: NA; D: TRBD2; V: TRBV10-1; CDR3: CASSERTGGGTTGELFF; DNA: TGCGCCAGCAGTGAGAGAACAGGCGGGGGAACCACCGGGGAGCTGTTTTTT
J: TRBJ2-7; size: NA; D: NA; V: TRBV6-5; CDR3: CAGGLLSYEQYF; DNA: TGTGCCGGGGGACTTCTCTCCTACGAGCAGTACTTC
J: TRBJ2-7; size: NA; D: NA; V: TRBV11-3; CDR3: CASSPHRDYEQYF; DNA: TGTGCCAGCAGCCCACACAGGGATTACGAGCAGTACTTC
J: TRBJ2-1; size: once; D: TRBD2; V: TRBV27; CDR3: CASSSLSGRALGNEQFF; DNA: TGTGCCAGCAGTTCCCTCTCCGGGAGGGCTTTGGGCAATGAGCAGTTCTTC
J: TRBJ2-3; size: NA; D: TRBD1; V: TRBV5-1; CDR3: CASNQRTGGTDTQYF; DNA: TGCGCCAGCAACCAAAGGACAGGGGGGACAGATACGCAGTATTTT
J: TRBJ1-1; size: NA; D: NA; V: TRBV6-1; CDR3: CASSEVILNTEAFF; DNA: TGTGCCAGCAGTGAAGTCATCCTGAACACTGAAGCTTTCTTT
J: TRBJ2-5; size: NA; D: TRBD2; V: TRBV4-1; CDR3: CASSQDGALAGEQETQYF; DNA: TGCGCCAGCAGCCAGGATGGTGCGCTAGCGGGAGAACAAGAGACCCAGTACTTC
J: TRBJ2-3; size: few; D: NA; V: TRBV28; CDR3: CASSPGLSTDTQYF; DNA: TGTGCCAGCAGCCCGGGACTTAGCACAGATACGCAGTATTTT
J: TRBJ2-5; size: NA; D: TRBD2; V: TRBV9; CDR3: CASSVLPMGLANKGETQYF; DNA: TGTGCCAGCAGCGTACTCCCCATGGGACTAGCGAACAAGGGGGAGACCCAGTACTTC
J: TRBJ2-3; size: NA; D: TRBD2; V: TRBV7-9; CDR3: CASRRGTSGHYTDTQYF; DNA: TGTGCCAGCAGACGAGGGACTAGCGGGCACTACACAGATACGCAGTATTTT
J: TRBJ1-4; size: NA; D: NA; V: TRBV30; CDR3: CAWEPRVETNEKLFF; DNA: TGTGCCTGGGAGCCTCGAGTGGAGACTAATGAAAAACTGTTTTTT
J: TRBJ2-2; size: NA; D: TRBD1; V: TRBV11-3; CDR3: CASSIGQGQTGELFF; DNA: TGTGCCAGCAGCATTGGACAGGGTCAAACCGGGGAGCTGTTTTTT
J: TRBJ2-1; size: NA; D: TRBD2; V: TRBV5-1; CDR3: CASSLALAGGNEQFF; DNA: TGCGCCAGCAGCTTGGCGCTAGCGGGGGGGAATGAGCAGTTCTTC
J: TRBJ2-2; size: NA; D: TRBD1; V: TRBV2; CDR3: CASSGAGQAESGELFF; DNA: TGTGCCAGCAGTGGGGCAGGACAGGCCGAGTCCGGGGAGCTGTTTTTT
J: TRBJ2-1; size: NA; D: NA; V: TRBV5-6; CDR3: CASSLRGGVYNEQFF; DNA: TGTGCCAGCAGCTTGCGTGGAGGGGTTTACAATGAGCAGTTCTTC
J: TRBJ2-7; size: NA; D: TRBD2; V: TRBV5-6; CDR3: CASSLQRESYEQYF; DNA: TGTGCCAGCAGCTTGCAGCGGGAGAGCTACGAGCAGTACTTC
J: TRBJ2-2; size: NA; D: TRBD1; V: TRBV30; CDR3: CAAYRDRVSHTGELFF; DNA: TGTGCCGCATACCGGGACAGGGTATCGCACACCGGGGAGCTGTTTTTT
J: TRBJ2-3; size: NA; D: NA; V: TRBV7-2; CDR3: CASSLLGTPPDTQYF; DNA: TGTGCCAGCAGCTTATTAGGGACACCACCGGATACGCAGTATTTT
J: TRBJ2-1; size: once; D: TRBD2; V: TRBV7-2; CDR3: CASSLELAGREQFF; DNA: TGTGCCAGCAGCTTAGAGCTAGCGGGAAGGGAGCAGTTCTTC
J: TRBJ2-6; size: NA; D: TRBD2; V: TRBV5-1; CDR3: CASSGGGNSGANVLTF; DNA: TGCGCCAGCAGCGGGGGGGGAAACTCTGGGGCCAACGTCCTGACTTTC
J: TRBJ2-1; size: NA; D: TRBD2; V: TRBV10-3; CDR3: CAISERLAGNNEQFF; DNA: TGTGCCATCAGTGAGCGGCTAGCGGGCAACAATGAGCAGTTCTTC
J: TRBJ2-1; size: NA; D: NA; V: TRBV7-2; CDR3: CASSVTRGANEQFF; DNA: TGTGCCAGCAGCGTGACCAGGGGGGCGAATGAGCAGTTCTTC
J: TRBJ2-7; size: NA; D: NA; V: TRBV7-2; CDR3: CASSLVSSYEQYF; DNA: TGTGCCAGCAGCTTAGTTAGCTCCTACGAGCAGTACTTC
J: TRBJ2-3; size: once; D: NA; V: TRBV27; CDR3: CASSRQTGTDTQYF; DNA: TGTGCCAGCAGTCGTCAGACTGGCACAGATACGCAGTATTTT
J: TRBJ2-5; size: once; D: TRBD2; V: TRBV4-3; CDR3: CASSQDSWREDPFRETQYF; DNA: TGCGCCAGCAGCCAAGATTCCTGGCGGGAGGACCCGTTCCGGGAGACCCAGTACTTC
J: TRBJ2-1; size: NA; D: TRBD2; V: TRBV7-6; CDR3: CASSYNIAGGPSDNEQFF; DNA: TGTGCCAGCAGCTACAACATAGCGGGAGGGCCCTCTGACAATGAGCAGTTCTTC
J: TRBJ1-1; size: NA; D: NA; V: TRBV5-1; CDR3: CASSFPGDTEAFF; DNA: TGCGCCAGCAGCTTCCCAGGGGACACTGAAGCTTTCTTT
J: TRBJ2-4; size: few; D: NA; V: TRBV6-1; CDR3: CASSWAAPCGNIQYF; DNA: TGTGCCAGCAGTTGGGCCGCGCCCTGTGGGAACATTCAGTACTTC
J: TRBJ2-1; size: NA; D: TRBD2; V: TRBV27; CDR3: CASSTSGGINEQFF; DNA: TGTGCCAGCAGTACCTCGGGGGGGATAAATGAGCAGTTCTTC
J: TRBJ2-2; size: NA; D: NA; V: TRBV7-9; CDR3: CASSLGARRAQNTGELFF; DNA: TGTGCCAGCAGCTTAGGAGCACGGCGGGCCCAGAACACCGGGGAGCTGTTTTTT
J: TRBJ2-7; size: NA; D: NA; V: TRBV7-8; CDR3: CASSLRPSTGHNYEQYF; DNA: TGTGCCAGCAGCCTAAGGCCCTCTACGGGACACAACTACGAGCAGTACTTC
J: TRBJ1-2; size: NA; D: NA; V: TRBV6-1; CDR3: CASSSLRGNYGYTF; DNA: TGTGCCAGCAGTTCGCTGCGGGGGAACTATGGCTACACCTTC
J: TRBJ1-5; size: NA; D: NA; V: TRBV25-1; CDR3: CASRASGGVDQPQHF; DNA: TGTGCCAGCCGAGCTTCGGGGGGGGTCGATCAGCCCCAGCATTTT
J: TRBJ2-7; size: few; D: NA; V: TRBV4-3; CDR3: CASSQDRAYEQYF; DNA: TGCGCCAGCAGCCAAGATAGAGCCTACGAGCAGTACTTC
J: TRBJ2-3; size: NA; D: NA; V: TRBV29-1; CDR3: CSHEGDGGELNDTQYF; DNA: TGCAGCCACGAAGGGGATGGCGGGGAATTGAATGATACGCAGTATTTT
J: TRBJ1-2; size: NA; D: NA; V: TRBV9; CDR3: CASSPRGGSFYGYTF; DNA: TGTGCCAGCAGCCCCCGGGGCGGGAGTTTCTATGGCTACACCTTC
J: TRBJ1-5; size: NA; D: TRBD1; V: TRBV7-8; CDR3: CASSLRVTGADNQPQHF; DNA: TGTGCCAGCAGCTTACGGGTTACAGGGGCAGACAATCAGCCCCAGCATTTT
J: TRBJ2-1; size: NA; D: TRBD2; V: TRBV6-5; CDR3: CASRSGSSYNEQFF; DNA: TGTGCCAGCAGGAGCGGGAGCTCCTACAATGAGCAGTTCTTC
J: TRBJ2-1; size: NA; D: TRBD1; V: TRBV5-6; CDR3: CASSPGQGALSGQFF; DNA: TGTGCCAGCAGCCCAGGACAGGGGGCCCTTTCGGGGCAGTTCTTC
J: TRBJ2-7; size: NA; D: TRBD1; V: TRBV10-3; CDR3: CAISDHTGEPYEQYF; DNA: TGTGCCATCAGTGATCATACAGGGGAACCCTACGAGCAGTACTTC
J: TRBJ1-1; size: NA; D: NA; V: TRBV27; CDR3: CASSLSPRSNTEAFF; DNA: TGTGCCAGCAGTTTATCCCCCAGATCGAACACTGAAGCTTTCTTT
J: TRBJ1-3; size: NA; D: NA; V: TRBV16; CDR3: CASSQSAGEGRYTIYF; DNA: TGTGCCAGCAGCCAATCTGCAGGGGAGGGCCGGTACACCATATATTTT
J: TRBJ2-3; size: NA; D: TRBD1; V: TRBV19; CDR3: CASSILDRATDTQYF; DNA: TGTGCCAGTAGTATTTTGGACAGGGCCACAGATACGCAGTATTTT
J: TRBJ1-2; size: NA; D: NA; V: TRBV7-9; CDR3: CASSLDTADRIDSGYTF; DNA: TGTGCCAGCAGCTTAGATACAGCAGACAGGATTGATTCTGGCTACACCTTC
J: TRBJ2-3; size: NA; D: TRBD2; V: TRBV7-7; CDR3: CASSATSGSTDTQYF; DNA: TGTGCTAGCAGCGCAACTAGCGGGAGCACAGATACGCAGTATTTT
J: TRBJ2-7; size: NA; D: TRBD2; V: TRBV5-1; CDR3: CASSLPGLAHDEQYF; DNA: TGCGCCAGCAGCTTGCCGGGACTAGCGCACGACGAGCAGTACTTC
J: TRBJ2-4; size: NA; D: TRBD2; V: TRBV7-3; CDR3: CASSVLDREGIQYF; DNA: TGTGCCAGCAGCGTCCTCGATCGGGAGGGCATTCAGTACTTC
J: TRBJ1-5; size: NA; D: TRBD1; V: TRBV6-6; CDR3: CASSYLDRDQPQHF; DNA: TGTGCCAGCAGTTACTTGGACAGGGATCAGCCCCAGCATTTT
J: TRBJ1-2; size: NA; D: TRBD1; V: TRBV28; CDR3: CASEGSGQAFYGYTF; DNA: TGTGCCAGCGAGGGGTCCGGACAGGCCTTCTATGGCTACACCTTC
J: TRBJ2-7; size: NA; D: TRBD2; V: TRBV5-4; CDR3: CASSHSTAGNEEVEQYF; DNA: TGTGCCAGCAGCCACTCGACAGCGGGGAACGAGGAGGTCGAGCAGTACTTC
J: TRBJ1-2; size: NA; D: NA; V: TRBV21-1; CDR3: CAGTGSTTPHGYTF; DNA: TGTGCCGGGACAGGGTCGACAACCCCTCATGGCTACACCTTC
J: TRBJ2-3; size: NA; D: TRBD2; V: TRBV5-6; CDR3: CASSFTLAGGPDITDTQYF; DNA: TGTGCCAGCAGCTTTACCCTAGCGGGAGGCCCGGACATTACAGATACGCAGTATTTT